These 28 T cell receptor beta chains came from one sample sequenced in a study of T cell responses to AZD1222 COVID-19 vaccine. The table came from immunoSEQ multiplex PCR; TCRdb's copy has only in-frame clones and leaves some out. Of more than 150,000 clones listed, around 93% were seen once; the top ten hold roughly a tenth. The sample was peripheral blood, taken on day 0 of AZD1222 vaccination. The receptors come from an adult in good health.

The V call is TRBV28, the J call TRBJ2-1, with 9 bases fitting TRBD2. Germline V gene lookup returns CDR1 MDHEN and CDR2 SYDVKM. The CDR3 sequence is 16 residues long. V trimming: 6 bases; J trimming: 1 base; junction bases outside the gene matches: 7. The CDR3 nucleotides are TGTGCCAGCAGCTGGAGCGGGAGGCGGTCCTACAATGAGCAGTTCTTC. This translates into CASSWSGRRSYNEQFF.

The chain uses TRBV6-5 and TRBJ1-6; 9 bases map to TRBD1. The V segment lost 7 bases and the J segment 5 bases; nucleotides outside the gene matches: 6. CDR1 and CDR2 (germline): MNHEY, SVGAGI. This CDR3 comprises 15 residues. The CDR3 spells CASTVTGGNNSPLHF. The CDR3 DNA reads TGTGCCAGCACGGTGACAGGGGGAAATAATTCACCCCTCCACTTT.

The CDR3 loop reads CATSDPGLAGDHYNEQFF. The CDR3 nucleotides are TGTGCCACCAGTGATCCGGGACTAGCGGGAGATCACTACAATGAGCAGTTCTTC. This sequence joins TRBV24-1 and TRBJ2-1, with TRBD2 matching 14 bases. With 3 bases clipped from V and 3 bases from J, the junction kept 6 bases outside the gene matches. Germline-derived CDR1 and CDR2 are KGHDR and SFDVKD. The CDR3 is 18 amino acids.

The CDR3 region has the DNA TGTGCCAGCAGCTTAGATCGGTTTACTATCGGAAACACCATATATTTT. Translated: CASSLDRFTIGNTIYF. The V and J genes are TRBV7-2 and TRBJ1-3; the D is unclear. Trimming stripped 1 base from V and 4 bases from J, with 14 bases between. The CDR3 extends over 16 amino acids. Per germline, CDR1 SGHTA and CDR2 FQGNSA. Drawing the rest from reference TRBV7-2 and TRBJ1-3, the complete variable domain is GAGVSQSPSNKVTEKGKDVELRCDPISGHTALYWYRQSLGQGLEFLIYFQGNSAPDKSGLPSDRFSAERTGGSVSTLTIQRTQQEDSAVYLCASSLDRFTIGNTIYFGEGSWLTVV.

The genes are TRBV9 and TRBJ2-2; D call uncertain. Germline CDR1 and CDR2: SGDLS and YYNGEE. Trimming took 6 bases from V and 7 from J, leaving 10 bases between them. The CDR3 loop spans 12 amino acids. Written as DNA, the CDR3 is TGTGCCAGCACTGACATTCACGGGGAGCTGTTTTTT. Protein: CASTDIHGELFF.

CDR3 region: CASSNPTGYEQYF. In DNA, the CDR3 is TGTGCCAGCAGCAACCCGACGGGGTACGAGCAGTACTTC. The chain recombines TRBV27 with TRBJ2-7, with a possible D match to TRBD2 (5 bases). Germline CDR1 and CDR2: MNHEY and SMNVEV (reference sequence). The CDR3 has 13 amino acids. Trimming shortened V by 6 bases and J by 4 bases, and 13 bases separated the two germline ends.

This clone was seen a handful of times. This chain joins TRBV20-1 and TRBJ2-1; D gene unclear. CDR3 length: 11 residues. Germline assignment: CDR1 DFQATT and CDR2 SNEGSKA (reference sequence). Trimming cost V 6 bases and J 16 bases, with 19 bases left between them. The CDR3 bases are TGCAGTGCCCATAACGGACCCGGGTCCTTCTTC. Translated: CSAHNGPGSFF.

The chain joins TRBV19 to TRBJ1-5, with a weak D call TRBD1 (6 bases). Deletions cut 5 bases from V and 0 bases from J, with 11 bases between. This CDR3 region has 15 residues. Germline V gene sequence: CDR1 LNHDA, CDR2 SQIVND (reference sequence). The CDR3 here is CASSSPGHSNQPQHF. The DNA of the CDR3 is TGTGCCAGTAGTTCCCCGGGACATAGCAATCAGCCCCAGCATTTT.

The gene calls are TRBV7-2 and TRBJ2-1; tentatively, D is TRBD1 (6 bases). V was trimmed by 6 bases and J by 3 bases, leaving 15 bases between them. The CDR3 consists of 15 residues. CDR1 and CDR2 (germline): SGHTA, FQGNSA. CDR3 loop: CASRPTGIIYNEQFF. Written as DNA, the CDR3 is TGTGCCAGCAGACCTACAGGGATAATCTACAATGAGCAGTTCTTC.

The V call is TRBV6-5, the J call TRBJ1-1; D is unclear. The CDR3 is 12 residues long. The germline V and J ends were trimmed by 5 bases and 5 bases, with 9 bases remaining between them. CDR1 and CDR2 (germline): MNHEY, SVGAGI. This CDR3 is CASSHSHTEAFF. The CDR3 DNA follows: TGTGCCAGCAGTCACAGTCATACTGAAGCTTTCTTT.

The chain joins TRBV6-5 to TRBJ1-2, with D perhaps matching TRBD1 (5 bases). Trimming cost V 7 bases and J 7 bases, with 19 bases left between them. The germline V gene encodes CDR1 MNHEY and CDR2 SVGAGI. The CDR3 runs to 14 residues. CDR3 coding DNA: TGTGCCAGCACTCCTCGCGGCAGGGCACGTGGCTACACCTTC. It encodes CASTPRGRARGYTF.

The chain couples TRBV6-5 to TRBJ1-2; maybe TRBD1 (6 bases). V was pared by 4 bases and J by 3 bases, with 15 bases between. Germline V gives CDR1 MNHEY, CDR2 SVGAGI. This CDR3 comprises 15 residues. CDR3 sequence: CASSLNRAGYYGYTF. CDR3 DNA: TGTGCCAGCAGTTTAAACAGGGCTGGTTACTATGGCTACACCTTC.

V gene TRBV11-2 combines with J gene TRBJ1-2; 9 nucleotides agree with TRBD1. This CDR3 has 17 residues. Germline CDR1 reads SGHAT; CDR2 reads FQNNGV. The V gene end was trimmed by 3 bases and the J gene end by 4 bases; junction bases not matched to a gene: 12. This chain's CDR3 is CASSFQLSRDRVYGYTF. DNA for the CDR3: TGTGCCAGCAGCTTCCAATTAAGTAGGGACAGGGTCTATGGCTACACCTTC.

The chain is built from TRBV18 and TRBJ1-4; the match to TRBD1 covers 8 bases. CDR3 length: 17 amino acids. V shed 4 bases and J 2 bases; nucleotides not matched to a gene: 9. Looked up from germline, CDR1 is KGHSH and CDR2 is LQKENI. The CDR3 sequence: CASSLPRTGMTNEKLFF. CDR3 sequence (DNA): TGTGCCAGCTCACTCCCTCGGACAGGGATGACTAATGAAAAACTGTTTTTT.

The rearrangement links TRBV24-1 to TRBJ2-1, with 8 bases that match TRBD2. Germline V CDR1 and CDR2: KGHDR, SFDVKD. With 7 bases clipped from V and 1 base from J, the junction kept 8 bases outside the gene matches. The CDR3 extends over 16 amino acids. CDR3 protein: CATSTGGPMSYNEQFF. In DNA form, the CDR3 reads TGTGCCACCAGCACGGGAGGGCCTATGTCCTACAATGAGCAGTTCTTC.

This clone was seen once. The chain is built from TRBV28 and TRBJ1-4; the D gene is possibly TRBD1 (6 bases). V was trimmed by 6 bases and J by 6 bases, leaving 11 bases between them. Germline V gene lookup returns CDR1 MDHEN and CDR2 SYDVKM. The CDR3 totals 13 residues. DNA for the CDR3: TGTGCCAGCAGGGGAGCAGGGGATGAAAAACTGTTTTTT. Translated, it gives CASRGAGDEKLFF.

This clone was picked up one time. The chain employs TRBV28 and TRBJ2-1; 10 bases match TRBD1. CDR3 size: 16 residues. Trimming cost V 5 bases and J 10 bases; bases outside gene matches: 14. Germline CDR1 reads MDHEN; CDR2 reads SYDVKM. The CDR3 DNA reads as TGTGCCAGCAGTAGGAACGACAGGGGGCGAGATGGAGAGCAGTTCTTC. Translated: CASSRNDRGRDGEQFF.

The V call is TRBV19, the J call TRBJ2-7, with a tentative D call TRBD1 (7 bases). CDR1 and CDR2 from the germline V gene are LNHDA and SQIVND (reference sequence). The germline V and J ends were trimmed by 3 bases and 3 bases, with 15 bases remaining between them. The CDR3 extends over 15 amino acids. CDR3 sequence (DNA): TGTGCCAGTAGTATGGCGGGACAGCTCTTCTACGAGCAGTACTTC. Protein: CASSMAGQLFYEQYF.

This chain links TRBV7-2 with TRBJ2-7, with a weak D call TRBD2 (5 bases). Trimming removed 6 bases at V and 0 bases at J, with 12 bases between. The CDR3 length is 14 residues. The germline V gene has CDR1 SGHTA and CDR2 FQGNSA. CDR3 sequence reads: CASRGGRASYEQYF. The CDR3 bases are TGTGCCAGCAGAGGTGGGCGGGCCTCCTACGAGCAGTACTTC.

The chain uses TRBV7-9 and TRBJ1-2, with 9 bases fitting TRBD1. CDR1 and CDR2 from the germline V gene are SEHNR and FQNEAQ (reference sequence). The CDR3 is 14 residues long. V lost 4 bases to trimming and J lost 5 bases; unmatched junction nucleotides: 5. The CDR3 loop is CASSSSGTGYGYTF. CDR3 DNA: TGTGCCAGCAGCTCAAGTGGGACAGGGTATGGCTACACCTTC. Full variable domain (missing parts from reference TRBV7-9 and TRBJ1-2): DTGVSQNPRHKITKRGQNVTFRCDPISEHNRLYWYRQTLGQGPEFLTYFQNEAQLEKSRLLSDRFSAERPKGSFSTLEIQRTEQGDSAMYLCASSSSGTGYGYTFGSGTRLTVV.

This clone appeared a few times. Other DNA sequences in the sample encode the same CDR3. The genes are TRBV5-1 and TRBJ2-7; maybe TRBD1 (5 bases). This CDR3 region has 13 residues. The germline gives CDR1 SGHRS, CDR2 YFSETQ. Deletions cut 2 bases from V and 1 base from J, with 7 bases between. Written as DNA, the CDR3 is TGCGCCAGCAGCTTAGGGGCTTCCTACGAGCAGTACTTC. It translates to CASSLGASYEQYF.

This chain uses TRBV9 with TRBJ2-3; a weak D match, TRBD2 (7 bases). V dropped 4 bases and J dropped 5 bases, with 20 bases sitting between them. The germline V gene has CDR1 SGDLS and CDR2 YYNGEE. CDR3 size: 16 residues. The CDR3: CASSLADTGGQDTQYF. In nucleotides, the CDR3 is TGTGCCAGCAGCCTGGCGGACACGGGGGGACAAGATACGCAGTATTTT.

CDR3 coding DNA: TGTGCCAGTAGTATAGATCCTTGGGGCAATCAGCCCCAGCATTTT. It translates to CASSIDPWGNQPQHF. The J gene is TRBJ1-5, the V gene TRBV19, with D hard to call. Looked up from germline, CDR1 is LNHDA and CDR2 is SQIVND (reference sequence). Trimming took 0 bases from V and 2 from J, leaving 8 bases between them. This CDR3 comprises 15 residues. Variable domain in full (rest from reference TRBV19 and TRBJ1-5): DGGITQSPKYLFRKEGQNVTLSCEQNLNHDAMYWYRQDPGQGLRLIYYSQIVNDFQKGDIAEGYSVSREKKESFPLTVTSAQKNPTAFYLCASSIDPWGNQPQHFGDGTRLSIL.

The chain combines TRBV19 with TRBJ1-1, with TRBD1 matching 8 bases. The CDR3 length is 14 residues. V lost 6 bases, J lost 5 bases, and 8 bases stayed unmatched. In germline, CDR1 is LNHDA, CDR2 SQIVND (reference sequence). For the CDR3, the DNA is TGTGCCAGTAGATCCCGACAGGGGAGGACTGAAGCTTTCTTT. Translated, it gives CASRSRQGRTEAFF.

This chain uses TRBV27 with TRBJ1-2, with D uncertain. Germline-derived CDR1 and CDR2 are MNHEY and SMNVEV (reference sequence). Between the trimmed V and J ends, which lost 6 bases and 4 bases, there was a span of 12 bases. The CDR3 runs 13 residues. The DNA for the CDR3 is TGTGCCAGCAGCCCACACTCGACCTATGGCTACACCTTC. It encodes CASSPHSTYGYTF.

V is TRBV29-1 and J is TRBJ1-1; D gene uncertain. The CDR3 is made up of 12 amino acids. Germline V gives CDR1 SQVTM, CDR2 ANQGSEA. V was trimmed by 4 bases and J by 1 base, leaving 7 bases between them. CDR3 sequence (DNA): TGCAGCGTTGTAGTGCCGAACACTGAAGCTTTCTTT. Translated, it gives CSVVVPNTEAFF. The whole variable domain, filled in from reference TRBV29-1 and TRBJ1-1, reads SAVISQKPSRDICQRGTSLTIQCQVDSQVTMMFWYRQQPGQSLTLIATANQGSEATYESGFVIDKFPISRPNLTFSTLTVSNMSPEDSSIYLCSVVVPNTEAFFGQGTRLTVV.

V is TRBV18 and J is TRBJ2-3; D gene unclear. CDR1 is KGHSH, CDR2 LQKENI, per germline. The CDR3 sequence is 16 residues long. Between the trimmed V and J ends, which lost 6 bases and 4 bases, there was a span of 20 bases. The CDR3 protein is CASSTIGVLRADTQYF. The CDR3 DNA follows: TGTGCCAGCTCGACCATTGGGGTACTAAGAGCAGATACGCAGTATTTT.

The V gene is TRBV11-3, the J gene TRBJ2-7; 8 nucleotides line up with TRBD1. The CDR3 length is 13 residues. The trim removed 5 bases at V and 5 bases at J, leaving 5 bases unmatched. Germline assignment: CDR1 SGHNT and CDR2 YENEEA. CDR3 sequence: CASSPGGVDEQYF. The CDR3 DNA is TGTGCCAGCAGCCCAGGGGGCGTTGACGAGCAGTACTTC.